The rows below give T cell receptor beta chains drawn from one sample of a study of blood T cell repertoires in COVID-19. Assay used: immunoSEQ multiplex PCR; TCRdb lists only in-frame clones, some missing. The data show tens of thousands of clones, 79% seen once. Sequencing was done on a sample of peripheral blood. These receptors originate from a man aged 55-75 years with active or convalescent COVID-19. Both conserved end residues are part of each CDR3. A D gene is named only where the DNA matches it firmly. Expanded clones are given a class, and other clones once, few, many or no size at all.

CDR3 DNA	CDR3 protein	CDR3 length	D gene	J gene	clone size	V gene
TGTGCCAGCAGCTTAGCTAGCGGGGTCTACGAGCAGTACTTC	CASSLASGVYEQYF	14	TRBD2	TRBJ2-7	few	TRBV7-3
TGTGCCAGCAGCGGACGGGACAGCTATCAGCCCCAGCATTTT	CASSGRDSYQPQHF	14	TRBD1	TRBJ1-5	NA	TRBV9
TGTGCCAGCAGCGGCCGCATGGACAGGGGGCTGAGGAACACTGAAGCTTTCTTT	CASSGRMDRGLRNTEAFF	18	TRBD1	TRBJ1-1	NA	TRBV2
TGTGCCTGGAGCCTTGACAGTAACACTGAAGCTTTCTTT	CAWSLDSNTEAFF	13	NA	TRBJ1-1	NA	TRBV30
TGTGCCTGGAGTGTAAGGGGGACTGAAGCTTTCTTT	CAWSVRGTEAFF	12	NA	TRBJ1-1	NA	TRBV30
TGTGCCAGCAGCTTGCCGGGGAGCGATGAGCAGTTCTTC	CASSLPGSDEQFF	13	NA	TRBJ2-1	many	TRBV11-3
TGTGCCAGCTCCCGGGATTTGCCCCTCTATGGCTACACCTTC	CASSRDLPLYGYTF	14	NA	TRBJ1-2	NA	TRBV18
TGTGCCAGCAGTTTAGCCCTAGCCGCTCAGCCCCAGCATTTT	CASSLALAAQPQHF	14	NA	TRBJ1-5	once	TRBV28
TGCGCCAGCAGCCAGACGGAGGGGGCCAACTATGGCTACACCTTC	CASSQTEGANYGYTF	15	TRBD1	TRBJ1-2	NA	TRBV4-1
TGTGCCAGCAGCCAAGAAACTGTCCGAGAGCTGTTTTTT	CASSQETVRELFF	13	NA	TRBJ2-2	once	TRBV3-1/TRBV3-2
TGTGCCAGCAGCCATACTGAGGATACGCAGTATTTT	CASSHTEDTQYF	12	NA	TRBJ2-3	NA	TRBV3-1/TRBV3-2
TGTGCCAGCAGCTTGGTGGTGGGGCCTCGAGAAAAACTGTTTTTT	CASSLVVGPREKLFF	15	NA	TRBJ1-4	NA	TRBV5-6
TGTGCCAGCAGCGTGACCCCAGACAGGGGGCTTTGGACTGAAGCTTTCTTT	CASSVTPDRGLWTEAFF	17	TRBD1	TRBJ1-1	NA	TRBV9
TGTGCCAGCAGCCAAGGTCCAAGGAGAAGCTTC	CASSQGPRRSF	11	NA	TRBJ2-7	few	TRBV14
TGTGCCAGCAGCCCAATGAACACTGAAGCTTTCTTT	CASSPMNTEAFF	12	NA	TRBJ1-1	few	TRBV28
TGTGCCAGCAGCGGAGGGACTAGCGGGGGGGCAGATACGCAGTATTTT	CASSGGTSGGADTQYF	16	TRBD2	TRBJ2-3	NA	TRBV5-4
TGTGCCAGCAGCGTCGGGACAACGGACTACAATGAGCAGTTCTTC	CASSVGTTDYNEQFF	15	NA	TRBJ2-1	NA	TRBV7-7